This T cell receptor (beta chain) originates from a study of CD8+ T cells in alopecia areata. Extracted from the samples, RNA was reverse transcribed into cDNA to serve as the sequencing template. Sequenced by immunoSEQ multiplex PCR; TCRdb stores in-frame clones only, minus some. The sample yields more than 200,000 clones, 40% to 55% seen once. Treatment noted: oral pan-JAK inhibitor, 5-10 mg twice daily. The authors sorted CD4+ and CD8+ T cells from PBMCs. The sequencing used CD4+ T cells sorted from blood, collected around week 37, from a patient treated with tofacitinib. The receptor's source is a human donor with alopecia areata.

CDR3 in amino acids: CASSLVAGNEQFF. CDR3 sequence (DNA): TGTGCCAGCAGCTTAGTGGCAGGGAATGAGCAGTTCTTC. This chain connects TRBV7-2 to TRBJ2-1; TRBD1 is a possible D gene (5 bases). The CDR3 loop spans 13 amino acids. In germline, CDR1 is SGHTA, CDR2 FQGNSA. Trimming took 1 base from V and 7 from J, leaving 8 bases between them. The complete variable domain, with remaining parts taken from reference TRBV7-2 and TRBJ2-1, reads GAGVSQSPSNKVTEKGKDVELRCDPISGHTALYWYRQSLGQGLEFLIYFQGNSAPDKSGLPSDRFSAERTGGSVSTLTIQRTQQEDSAVYLCASSLVAGNEQFFGPGTRLTVL.